This T cell receptor beta chain was recorded in a study of T-cell memory formation after mild COVID-19. The overall study: Largely, TCR clusters stayed within a single donor.

This clonotype was detected only a few times. Antigen specificity is unknown. Study conclusions and caveats: The second-wave clones peaking on day 37 were not confirmed as SARS-CoV-2-specific. CM and EM subsets held most contracting CD4+ clones; EMRA held CD8+ ones.

cDNA libraries for TCR alpha and TCR beta, carrying sample barcodes and UMIs, came from 5'RACE with constant-segment primers. From the 5' RACE reads, TCRdb called clonotypes with MiXCR, one entry per CDR3 protein. In the table there are fewer than 70,000 distinct CDR3 sequences, 8% to 9.5% of which are singletons. Germline V gene lookup returns CDR1 MNHEY and CDR2 SVGAGI. This CDR3 is 17 amino acids long. V lost 2 bases and J 0 bases, leaving 11 bases between the germline ends. This clonotype was sampled from a young man who had mild COVID-19 (a few samples of this study predate the infection). Cell type and time point are not known. The source material was PBMCs or a T cell subset sorted from them (not recorded which). V usage is TRBV6-5 and J usage is TRBJ2-6; no reliable D call. The CDR3 nucleotides read TGTGCCAGCAGTTACGGGTACGCTCTCTCTGGGGCCAACGTCCTGACTTTC. As protein: CASSYGYALSGANVLTF.